This entry lists 19 T cell receptor beta chains sequenced from one sample in a study of blood T cell repertoires in COVID-19. The data were produced by immunoSEQ multiplex PCR, yet TCRdb's version contains in-frame clones alone and is incomplete. The table records 250,000 to 350,000 clones, approximately 83% of them present only once. Sequencing was done on a sample of PBMCs or T cells enriched from blood (not recorded which). Source of these receptors: a woman in her twenties or thirties who had recovered from COVID-19.

This clone came up a few times. This sequence joins TRBV6-4 and TRBJ2-1, with TRBD2 matching over 7 bases. The germline V gene encodes CDR1 MRHNA and CDR2 SNTAGT. This CDR3 has 15 residues. J was trimmed by 7 bases and V by 3 bases; bases with no gene match: 9. DNA for the CDR3: TGTGCCAGCAGTGAGGAAGGCGGGGGTGTGAATGAGCAGTTCTTC. Translation gives CASSEEGGGVNEQFF.

CDR3 DNA: TGTGCCAGCAGTTCATCCGGGACAGGGGCCAATCAGCCCCAGCATTTT. Translating gives CASSSSGTGANQPQHF. The chain joins TRBV6-6 to TRBJ1-5; TRBD1 matches at 10 bases. CDR1 is MNHNY, CDR2 SVGAGI, per germline (reference sequence). This CDR3 contains 16 residues. V dropped 4 bases and J dropped 3; count of bases not matched to a gene: 6.

The CDR3 DNA follows: TGCGCCAGCAGCTCCTCACAGGGGGCCCCTGAAGCTTTCTTT. Amino acid sequence: CASSSSQGAPEAFF. The V and J genes are TRBV5-1 and TRBJ1-1, with 9 bases lining up with TRBD1. V lost 3 bases, J lost 6 bases, and 6 bases stayed unmatched. The germline V gene has CDR1 SGHRS and CDR2 YFSETQ. The CDR3 covers 14 residues.

J is TRBJ1-1 and V is TRBV11-2, with 9 bases matching TRBD1. The trim removed 5 bases at V and 5 bases at J, leaving 9 bases unmatched. The germline CDR1 and CDR2 sequences are SGHAT and FQNNGV. There are 15 residues in the CDR3. CDR3 DNA sequence: TGTGCCAGCAGCCGGGACAGGGTGGTGGGGACTGAAGCTTTCTTT. This encodes CASSRDRVVGTEAFF.

This clone was seen just once. V and J are TRBV5-1 and TRBJ2-3; no clear D. The CDR3 contains 14 residues. Per the germline V gene, CDR1 is SGHRS and CDR2 is YFSETQ. V was clipped by 2 bases and J by 2 bases, with 9 bases between them. The CDR3 reads CASSFGSATDTQYF. Here the CDR3 DNA reads TGCGCCAGCAGCTTTGGCTCCGCCACAGATACGCAGTATTTT. Looking up the rest from reference TRBV5-1 and TRBJ2-3 gives the full variable domain: KAGVTQTPRYLIKTRGQQVTLSCSPISGHRSVSWYQQTPGQGLQFLFEYFSETQRNKGNFPGRFSGRQFSNSRSEMNVSTLELGDSALYLCASSFGSATDTQYFGPGTRLTVL.

The J gene is TRBJ2-2, the V gene TRBV7-6, with D unresolved. This CDR3 region has 14 residues. V lost 3 bases to trimming and J lost 0 bases, with 5 bases between them. CDR1 and CDR2 from the germline V gene are SGHVS and FNYEAQ. CDR3 coding DNA: TGTGCCAGCAGCTTTAACACGAACACCGGGGAGCTGTTTTTT. This translates into CASSFNTNTGELFF.

This rearrangement joins TRBV28 to TRBJ2-5, with TRBD2 matching 8 bases. The germline CDR1 and CDR2 sequences are MDHEN and SYDVKM. This CDR3 region has 15 residues. The trim removed 5 bases at V and 4 bases at J, leaving 9 bases unmatched. CDR3 in amino acids: CASSVSRGGGETQYF. The CDR3 coding sequence is TGTGCCAGCAGTGTATCCCGGGGGGGCGGAGAGACCCAGTACTTC.

The chain combines TRBV7-9 with TRBJ2-7; TRBD2 agrees at 8 bases. V trimming: 5 bases; J trimming: 3 bases; junction bases outside the gene matches: 6. CDR3 length equals 14 residues. Per germline, CDR1 SEHNR and CDR2 FQNEAQ (reference sequence). CDR3 in amino acids: CASSPGLALYEQYF. The CDR3 DNA follows: TGTGCCAGCAGCCCCGGACTAGCTCTCTACGAGCAGTACTTC. Together with reference TRBV7-9 and TRBJ2-7, the CDR3 gives the full variable domain: DTGVSQNPRHKITKRGQNVTFRCDPISEHNRLYWYRQTLGQGPEFLTYFQNEAQLEKSRLLSDRFSAERPKGSFSTLEIQRTEQGDSAMYLCASSPGLALYEQYFGPGTRLTVT.

The chain recombines TRBV15 with TRBJ2-7, with D possibly being TRBD1 (6 bases). Germline CDR1 is LNHNV and CDR2 is YYDKDF (reference sequence). V dropped 0 bases and J dropped 3 bases, with 9 bases sitting between them. The CDR3 has 14 amino acids. Written as DNA, the CDR3 is TGTGCCACCAGCAGAGAGAGGGGGTTCTACGAGCAGTACTTC. The encoded protein is CATSRERGFYEQYF.

The V call is TRBV5-8, the J call TRBJ2-1, with TRBD1 matching over 9 bases. CDR1 and CDR2 from the germline V gene are SGHTS and YDEGEE. The junction had 7 bases not matched to a gene; V was cut back by 2 bases and J by 7 bases. This CDR3 region has 15 residues. The CDR3 bases are TGTGCCAGCAGCTTAACAGGGGGCGCGGGTAATGAGCAGTTCTTC. Residues: CASSLTGGAGNEQFF.

Turning to this clone: Other DNA sequences from this sample encode an identical CDR3 as well. This chain connects TRBV18 to TRBJ1-1; no reliable D call. Between the trimmed V and J ends, which lost 6 bases and 1 base, there was a span of 12 bases. Germline V gene sequence: CDR1 KGHSH, CDR2 LQKENI. The CDR3 consists of 14 residues. The CDR3 nucleotides read TGTGCCAGCTCCTTGCTTCGGGAGAACACTGAAGCTTTCTTT. The encoded protein is CASSLLRENTEAFF.

J is TRBJ1-1 and V is TRBV18; no firm D call. Trimming removed 0 bases from V and 3 bases from J, with 11 bases in between. Germline CDR1 and CDR2: KGHSH and LQKENI. The CDR3 has 15 amino acids. Written as DNA, the CDR3 is TGTGCCAGCTCACCACCGATGGCAGAGGACACTGAAGCTTTCTTT. Amino acid sequence: CASSPPMAEDTEAFF.

This clone was detected only once. The rearrangement uses TRBV6-5 and TRBJ2-1; 9 positions agree with TRBD1. CDR3 length equals 14 residues. The germline CDR1 and CDR2 sequences are MNHEY and SVGAGI. The V segment lost 7 bases and the J segment 8 bases; nucleotides outside the gene matches: 9. The chain's CDR3 is CASTLRTGVDEQFF. In nucleotides, the CDR3 is TGTGCCAGCACTTTGCGGACAGGGGTTGATGAGCAGTTCTTC.

V and J are TRBV6-4 and TRBJ2-4, with TRBD1 as a possible D gene (5 bases). The CDR3 runs 15 residues. From germline, CDR1 is MRHNA and CDR2 SNTAGT. V lost 3 bases to trimming and J lost 8 bases, with 17 bases between them. This chain's CDR3 is CASSESGPDSYIQYF. The DNA for the CDR3 is TGTGCCAGCAGTGAATCAGGGCCGGATTCGTACATTCAGTACTTC.

The V gene is TRBV4-1, the J gene TRBJ2-3; 10 nucleotides match TRBD2. CDR1 is MGHRA, CDR2 YSYEKL, per germline. J gave up 0 bases and V 1 base, and 10 bases lay outside the gene matches. The CDR3 covers 19 residues. CDR3 sequence reads: CASSQAPATSGKSTDTQYF. In DNA, the CDR3 is TGCGCCAGCAGCCAAGCTCCAGCAACTAGCGGGAAAAGCACAGATACGCAGTATTTT.

This chain uses TRBV13 with TRBJ1-1; D unclear. This CDR3 is built from 14 residues. Trimming removed 5 bases at V and 1 base at J, with 11 bases between. The germline CDR1 and CDR2 sequences are PRHDT and FYEKMQ (reference sequence). The CDR3 DNA reads TGTGCCAGCAGCAGAGGTGTGGGGAACACTGAAGCTTTCTTT. Translated, it gives CASSRGVGNTEAFF.

The V gene is TRBV7-9, the J gene TRBJ1-5, with TRBD1 as a possible D gene (6 bases). The CDR3 runs 15 residues. The germline V gene has CDR1 SEHNR and CDR2 FQNEAQ (reference sequence). Trimming shortened V by 1 base and J by 5 bases, and 12 bases separated the two germline ends. The CDR3 loop is CASSLGGGWDQPQHF. CDR3 DNA: TGTGCCAGCAGCTTAGGAGGGGGATGGGATCAGCCCCAGCATTTT.

This chain uses TRBV9 with TRBJ2-3; 7 nucleotides line up with TRBD2. The J segment lost 2 bases and the V segment lost 0 bases, leaving 6 bases of the junction unmatched. This CDR3 comprises 16 residues. Germline V gene sequence: CDR1 SGDLS, CDR2 YYNGEE. The CDR3 coding sequence is TGTGCCAGCAGCGTAGATGAGCGGGAATTCACAGATACGCAGTATTTT. Translation: CASSVDEREFTDTQYF.

This sequence joins TRBV5-1 and TRBJ2-7; TRBD2 matches 9 bases. This CDR3 region has 15 residues. Per the germline V gene, CDR1 is SGHRS and CDR2 is YFSETQ. V shed 3 bases and J 0 bases; nucleotides not matched to a gene: 4. As DNA, the CDR3 is TGCGCCAGCAGCTGGAATAGCGGGAGCTCCTACGAGCAGTACTTC. Its protein is CASSWNSGSSYEQYF.